The rows below give T cell receptor beta chains drawn from one sample of a study of CD8 T cells in Susac syndrome. TCRdb reprocessed the immunoSEQ multiplex PCR reads with MiXCR, giving one entry per CDR3 protein. Here the sample spans more than 200,000 distinct CDR3 sequences, about 95% being singletons. Sequencing input: CD4+ T cells from PBMCs. The receptors come from a human donor with Susac syndrome. Both conserved end residues are part of each CDR3. Fields, in order: V gene, J gene, D gene, clone size, CDR3 DNA, CDR3 protein. D genes are given only for firm matches. Clone size is not always given. Where it is, it says once, few, many or a class for expanded clones.

TRBV24-1	TRBJ2-1	TRBD2	once	TGTGCCACCAGTGATCCTAGCGGGGGCTACAATGAGCAGTTCTTC	CATSDPSGGYNEQFF
TRBV28	TRBJ1-2	.	.	TGTGCCAGCAGTTTAGATGGGGCGGCTAACTATGGCTACACCTTC	CASSLDGAANYGYTF
TRBV6-5	TRBJ1-1	TRBD1	.	TGTGCCAGCAGCCGTGGGGGACAGGGGGGAACTGAAGCTTTCTTT	CASSRGGQGGTEAFF
TRBV28	TRBJ1-2	.	.	TGTGCCAGCAGTTTAATCTGGGGTCCCTTCACCTTC	CASSLIWGPFTF
TRBV6-5	TRBJ1-5	.	.	TGTGCCACTCAGTTACGGGGGGAGAATCAGCCCCAGCATTTT	CATQLRGENQPQHF
TRBV9	TRBJ2-5	TRBD1	once	TGTGCCAGCAGCTTCCGACAGGGCTTCCAAGAGACCCAGTACTTC	CASSFRQGFQETQYF
TRBV30	TRBJ2-5	TRBD1	.	TGTGCCTGGAGTGGGCAGACAGGGCAAGAGACCCAGTACTTC	CAWSGQTGQETQYF
TRBV18	TRBJ2-7	TRBD1	.	TGTGCCAGCTCACCACCAACAGACAGGGGTACCGAGCAGTACTTC	CASSPPTDRGTEQYF
TRBV20-1	TRBJ1-4	.	.	TGCAGTGCCCCAGTTCCTGTAAATGAAAAACTGTTTTTT	CSAPVPVNEKLFF
TRBV4-2	TRBJ2-7	TRBD2	.	TGTGCCAGCAGCCAAGATAAGGCGGGGGGTGAATACGAGCAGTACTTC	CASSQDKAGGEYEQYF
TRBV5-1	TRBJ2-3	TRBD2	.	TGCGCCAGCAGCTTGGAACTAGCGGGAGGCACAGATACGCAGTATTTT	CASSLELAGGTDTQYF
TRBV7-9	TRBJ1-1	TRBD1	.	TGTGCCAGCAGCCTGGGACAGTTCACTGAAGCTTTCTTT	CASSLGQFTEAFF
TRBV27	TRBJ2-3	.	.	TGTGCCAGCAGTTTTGGAATGCAGTCGACAGATACGCAGTATTTT	CASSFGMQSTDTQYF
TRBV9	TRBJ2-3	.	.	TGTGCCAGCAGCGTTTTTTGGCGGGGGCCGCGCGATACGCAGTATTTT	CASSVFWRGPRDTQYF
TRBV29-1	TRBJ1-2	.	.	TGCAGCGCTCAACCGGGACGGCGTGATGGCTACACCTTC	CSAQPGRRDGYTF
TRBV7-2	TRBJ2-1	.	.	TGTGCCAGCAGCTTAGGGGTGGGGAGTCCCTCCTACAATGAGCAGTTCTTC	CASSLGVGSPSYNEQFF
TRBV11-2	TRBJ1-2	.	.	TGTGCCAGCAGCGCAGCCGCGGGGCGGGACCTCGTCGCCTTC	CASSAAAGRDLVAF
TRBV12-3/TRBV12-4	TRBJ1-5	.	.	TGTGCCAGCACCCAGGCGGTCCCCGGGGAGCCCCAGCATTTT	CASTQAVPGEPQHF
TRBV10-3	TRBJ2-1	.	.	TGTGCCATCAGCCCGACTAGTCAGGGTGAGCAGTTCTTC	CAISPTSQGEQFF
TRBV27	TRBJ2-5	TRBD1	.	TGTGCCAGCAGAGACAGGGGGGAGACCCAGTACTTC	CASRDRGETQYF
TRBV3-1	TRBJ2-5	.	.	TGTGCCAGCAGCCAAAGAGGCGGGGAACAAGAGACCCAGTACTTC	CASSQRGGEQETQYF
TRBV27	TRBJ2-4	TRBD1	.	TGTGCCAGCAGTTCAGGGGGTCTAGCCAAAAACATTCAGTACTTC	CASSSGGLAKNIQYF
TRBV7-2	TRBJ2-3	TRBD2	once	TGTGCCAGCAGCCTGGGACTAGCGGGGATGTATACGCAGTATTTT	CASSLGLAGMYTQYF
TRBV13	TRBJ2-3	.	.	TGTGCCAGCAGCTTAGCACTGACTTACGGTACGCAGTATTTT	CASSLALTYGTQYF
TRBV2	TRBJ2-1	.	.	TGTGCCAGCAGGGACAGCTCCTACAATGAGCAGTTCTTC	CASRDSSYNEQFF
TRBV14	TRBJ1-1	.	.	TGTGCCAGCAGCCCTTTTAGTGGGGCGGTTGGAGCTTTCTTT	CASSPFSGAVGAFF
TRBV19	TRBJ2-1	.	.	TGTGCCAGTAGTTCGGGGATCTATGAGCAGTTCTTC	CASSSGIYEQFF
TRBV30	TRBJ2-5	TRBD2	once	TGTGCCTTCCAAGCGGGGGCAGGAGAGACCCAGTACTTC	CAFQAGAGETQYF
TRBV6-1	TRBJ1-2	TRBD1	.	TGTGCCACCACAGGGGGAACTAACTATGGCTACACCTTC	CATTGGTNYGYTF
TRBV19	TRBJ1-5	TRBD1	.	TGTGCCAGTAGTACGGGACAGGGGGGATCTCAGCCCCAGCATTTT	CASSTGQGGSQPQHF
TRBV5-1	TRBJ2-3	TRBD2	.	TGCGCCAGCAGAGCCGGGGGGGAGACAGATACGCAGTATTTT	CASRAGGETDTQYF
TRBV29-1	TRBJ1-2	.	once	TGCAGCGTTGAACTTGGGGGCCGGGGCTACACCTTC	CSVELGGRGYTF
TRBV7-9	TRBJ2-3	TRBD2	.	TGTGCCAGCGGCCTTGGGGCTAGCGGGGTGTCGACAGATACGCAGTATTTT	CASGLGASGVSTDTQYF
TRBV6-5	TRBJ1-2	.	.	TGTGCCAGCAGTTACGACCCGGCTAACTATGGCTACACCTTC	CASSYDPANYGYTF
TRBV28	TRBJ1-4	.	.	TGTGCCAGCAGTTCACCCCAAAAACTGTTTTTT	CASSSPQKLFF
TRBV3-1	TRBJ2-5	TRBD1	.	TGTGCCAGCAGCCAGTCTCGGGCAGGGGGAGAGACCCAGTACTTC	CASSQSRAGGETQYF
TRBV5-1	TRBJ1-6	TRBD1	.	TGCGCCAGCAGCTTGGGATCCGTAGGCAGCACCGGGACAGGGGGCTCACCCCTCCACTTT	CASSLGSVGSTGTGGSPLHF
TRBV28	TRBJ1-6	TRBD1	.	TGTGCCAGCAGTGGCCGGACAGGGGGGATGACTCCCTATAATTCACCCCTCCACTTT	CASSGRTGGMTPYNSPLHF
TRBV3-1	TRBJ1-5	TRBD1	.	TGTGCCAGCAGCCGTGGGGACAGTAGTGGCAATCAGCCCCAGCATTTT	CASSRGDSSGNQPQHF
TRBV12-3/TRBV12-4	TRBJ1-2	.	.	TGTGCCAGCAGTTTTGGAAGTTGGGCTAACTATGGCTACACCTTC	CASSFGSWANYGYTF
TRBV12-3/TRBV12-4	TRBJ2-7	.	few	TGTGCCAGCTCCCGGGACAACTACGAGCAGTACTTC	CASSRDNYEQYF
TRBV13	TRBJ1-3	TRBD1	.	TGTGCCAGCAGCAAGTCGGGGGACAGGGTGGGATATTTT	CASSKSGDRVGYF
TRBV13	TRBJ2-2	.	once	TGTGCCAGCTCACATAACTGGGAGCGACCCGGGGAGCTGTTTTTT	CASSHNWERPGELFF
TRBV30	TRBJ1-1	.	.	TGTGCCTGGACAGGGGAAATGAACACTGAAGCTTTCTTT	CAWTGEMNTEAFF
TRBV20-1	TRBJ1-5	.	.	TGCAGTGCTAGAATTCCCAGGGTCAGCAATCAGCCCCAGCATTTT	CSARIPRVSNQPQHF